Given below is one T cell receptor beta chain in context. The data originate from a study of cytomegalovirus exposure and HLA in healthy donors. The donors formed part of the approximately 120-subject validation cohort, distinct from the approximately 670-subject first cohort. Profiling relied on immunoSEQ multiplex PCR, and the TCRdb table lists in-frame clones only, not all of them. There are about 180,000 clones in the sample; 85% occur only once, and roughly 15% lies in the top ten. Between the trimmed V and J ends, which lost 2 bases and 0 bases, there was a span of 7 bases. The CDR3 loop spans 15 amino acids. CDR1 MDHEN and CDR2 SYDVKM come from the germline V gene.

The sample consisted of PBMCs. The clonotype originates from a man aged 18 to 30 in good health and CMV-seropositive. The chain employs TRBV28 and TRBJ1-4; D not resolved. The CDR3 reads CASSLLGATNEKLFF. The DNA for the CDR3 is TGTGCCAGCAGTTTACTCGGGGCAACTAATGAAAAACTGTTTTTT.